A selection of T cell receptor beta chains follows, all from one sample in a study of identical twins. TCRdb passed the 5' RACE reads through MiXCR, listing each CDR3 protein once. The repertoire holds under 400,000 distinct CDR3 sequences, with 8.5% to 10% as singletons. Specimen: naive T cells sorted from blood. The receptors shown here come from a woman aged 45-65 years in good health. Each CDR3 is given with its conserved first and last residue. Each record gives: CDR3 protein, CDR3 DNA, clone size, D gene, V gene, J gene. A D gene is named only where the DNA matches it firmly. For some rows the clone size is stated as once, few or many, or as a class when expanded; others skip it.

CASSSGQVRADEQFF	TGCGCCAGCAGCTCGGGGCAGGTCAGGGCCGATGAGCAGTTCTTC	few	-	TRBV5-1	TRBJ2-1
CASSLYGGSYEQYF	TGTGCCAGCAGCTTATACGGCGGCTCCTACGAGCAGTACTTC	-	-	TRBV7-9	TRBJ2-7
CAISRQGVTDTQYF	TGTGCCATCAGCCGACAGGGTGTAACAGATACGCAGTATTTT	many	TRBD1	TRBV10-3	TRBJ2-3
CASSYSIRSRRELFF	TGTGCCAGCAGTTACTCGATCCGTTCTAGAAGGGAGCTGTTTTTT	-	-	TRBV6-2/TRBV6-3	TRBJ2-2
CASSIPRTGRLEAFF	TGTGCCAGTAGTATCCCTCGGACCGGCCGCCTAGAAGCTTTCTTT	-	-	TRBV19	TRBJ1-1
CSARGQYNYEQYF	TGCAGTGCTCGGGGACAGTATAACTACGAGCAGTACTTC	-	TRBD1	TRBV20-1	TRBJ2-7
CASRRSGSGGGTQYF	TGTGCCAGCAGACGAAGCGGGAGTGGGGGGGGTACGCAGTATTTT	-	TRBD2	TRBV28	TRBJ2-3
CASSWMRGNQPQHF	TGTGCCAGCAGTTGGATGAGGGGGAATCAGCCCCAGCATTTT	many	-	TRBV12-3/TRBV12-4	TRBJ1-5
CSATGLPGTDTQYF	TGCAGTGCTACGGGACTACCAGGCACAGATACGCAGTATTTT	few	TRBD2	TRBV20-1	TRBJ2-3
CASSQATGTRTRGAFF	TGCGCCAGCAGCCAAGCCACCGGGACCCGCACACGGGGAGCTTTCTTT	few	-	TRBV4-1	TRBJ1-1
CASSLPSFGGEQFF	TGTGCCAGTAGTCTCCCGTCTTTCGGGGGTGAGCAGTTCTTC	-	-	TRBV19	TRBJ2-1
CASRIDLLQRDEQFF	TGTGCCAGTCGAATTGACCTGCTTCAAAGGGATGAGCAGTTCTTC	many	-	TRBV2	TRBJ2-1
CASSLAGTGGSEQYF	TGTGCCAGCAGCTTGGCCGGGACAGGAGGGAGCGAGCAGTACTTC	-	TRBD1	TRBV5-6	TRBJ2-7
CASSSGGSNQPQHF	TGTGCCAGCAGTTCGGGGGGGAGCAATCAGCCCCAGCATTTT	many	-	TRBV7-9	TRBJ1-5
CASSPGPRRNEKLFF	TGTGCCAGCAGTCCCGGGCCGCGACGGAATGAAAAACTGTTTTTT	-	-	TRBV27	TRBJ1-4
CSAWDNIQYF	TGCAGCGCTTGGGACAACATTCAGTACTTC	-	-	TRBV29-1	TRBJ2-4
CASSPRPRAGTGQLFF	TGTGCCAGCAGCCCACGCCCCAGGGCTGGCACCGGGCAGCTGTTTTTT	-	-	TRBV5-5	TRBJ2-2
CATSERRAGDEQFF	TGTGCCACCAGTGAACGCAGGGCGGGGGATGAGCAGTTCTTC	-	TRBD2	TRBV24-1	TRBJ2-1
CASRPPGLDTIYF	TGTGCCAGCAGGCCTCCAGGGTTGGACACCATATATTTT	many	-	TRBV12-3/TRBV12-4	TRBJ1-3
CASSQGTGLNMNTEAFF	TGTGCCAGCAGCCAGGGGACAGGCCTAAACATGAACACTGAAGCTTTCTTT	many	TRBD1	TRBV3-1	TRBJ1-1
CASSLENGLAGAGANVLTF	TGCGCCAGCAGCTTGGAAAACGGACTAGCGGGAGCTGGGGCCAACGTCCTGACTTTC	-	TRBD2	TRBV5-1	TRBJ2-6
CASSLGTSGWGNEQFF	TGTGCCAGCAGCTTAGGGACTAGCGGTTGGGGGAATGAGCAGTTCTTC	many	TRBD2	TRBV3-1	TRBJ2-1
CASSELAGGYTF	TGCGCCAGCAGCGAGCTGGCTGGGGGCTACACCTTC	many	-	TRBV5-1	TRBJ1-2
CAISEKGSDEREEETQYF	TGTGCCATCAGTGAAAAGGGATCCGACGAGCGGGAGGAAGAGACCCAGTACTTC	few	TRBD2	TRBV10-3	TRBJ2-5
CASRRTQDQPQHF	TGTGCCAGCAGGAGGACGCAGGATCAGCCCCAGCATTTT	few	-	TRBV6-5	TRBJ1-5
CASSFGVGRTDTQYF	TGCGCCAGCAGCTTTGGAGTCGGCCGCACAGATACGCAGTATTTT	-	-	TRBV5-1	TRBJ2-3
CASRSGGDYGYTF	TGTGCCAGCAGGTCAGGGGGCGACTATGGCTACACCTTC	many	TRBD1	TRBV25-1	TRBJ1-2
CASKYRSANYGYTF	TGTGCCAGCAAATATAGGTCCGCTAACTATGGCTACACTTTC	few	-	TRBV12-3/TRBV12-4	TRBJ1-2
CASSVGLSGETQYF	TGTGCCAGCAGCGTAGGCCTCTCGGGGGAGACCCAGTACTTC	many	-	TRBV9	TRBJ2-5
CASSEGPRQGAYTGELFF	TGTGCCAGCAGTGAAGGGCCGCGACAGGGGGCTTACACCGGGGAGCTGTTTTTT	-	TRBD1	TRBV6-1	TRBJ2-2
CASSRDYLNNEQFF	TGTGCCAGCAGCCGGGACTACCTTAACAATGAGCAGTTCTTC	-	TRBD2	TRBV7-2	TRBJ2-1
CATSPRDTSYEQYF	TGTGCCACCAGCCCTCGGGACACCTCCTACGAGCAGTACTTC	-	-	TRBV15	TRBJ2-7
CATSRDYHDEAFF	TGTGCCACCAGCAGAGATTACCACGATGAAGCTTTCTTT	-	-	TRBV15	TRBJ1-1
CASQGASAYEQYF	TGTGCCAGTCAGGGGGCGTCCGCCTACGAGCAGTACTTC	-	TRBD1	TRBV2	TRBJ2-7
CASSQETNEGQFSYNEQFF	TGCGCCAGCAGCCAAGAAACTAACGAAGGCCAATTCTCCTACAATGAGCAGTTCTTC	-	-	TRBV4-1	TRBJ2-1
CAISESAYPYEQYF	TGTGCCATCAGTGAGTCAGCATACCCCTACGAGCAGTACTTC	many	-	TRBV10-3	TRBJ2-7
CSVVAGGLHEQYF	TGCAGCGTCGTAGCGGGAGGGCTCCACGAGCAGTACTTC	-	TRBD2	TRBV29-1	TRBJ2-7
CASSLRGVSTDTQYF	TGTGCCAGCAGTTTAAGGGGGGTTAGCACAGATACGCAGTATTTT	-	-	TRBV12-3/TRBV12-4	TRBJ2-3
CASSPLRLAGSYNEQFF	TGTGCCAGCAGCCCCCTTCGACTAGCGGGTAGCTACAATGAGCAGTTCTTC	many	TRBD2	TRBV12-3/TRBV12-4	TRBJ2-1
CSATDRNYGYTF	TGCAGTGCTACGGACAGAAACTATGGCTACACCTTC	many	-	TRBV20-1	TRBJ1-2
CASSLSLSSAGELFF	TGCGCCAGCAGCTTGTCCCTCTCTAGTGCCGGGGAGCTGTTTTTT	many	-	TRBV5-1	TRBJ2-2
CASSLVTATDTQYF	TGTGCCAGCAGCTTAGTTACAGCCACAGATACGCAGTATTTT	few	-	TRBV7-2	TRBJ2-3
CAAAGVGDTQYF	TGTGCCGCCGCTGGCGTTGGAGATACGCAGTATTTT	few	-	TRBV7-9	TRBJ2-3
CSAGAFNTEAFF	TGCAGTGCTGGGGCTTTTAACACTGAAGCTTTCTTT	few	-	TRBV20-1	TRBJ1-1
CASSQREGRGELFF	TGCGCCAGCAGTCAACGGGAGGGCCGAGGGGAGCTGTTTTTT	-	TRBD2	TRBV23-1	TRBJ2-2
CASSFLPPQGVKKDTQYF	TGTGCCAGCAGTTTCCTTCCCCCACAGGGGGTTAAGAAAGATACGCAGTATTTT	many	TRBD1	TRBV12-3/TRBV12-4	TRBJ2-3
CASSHRTGTSGANVLTF	TGTGCCAGCAGTCACCGGACAGGGACCTCTGGGGCCAACGTCCTGACTTTC	-	TRBD1	TRBV6-5	TRBJ2-6
CSVEGDSVYEQYF	TGCAGCGTCGAAGGGGACAGCGTCTACGAGCAGTACTTC	-	TRBD1	TRBV29-1	TRBJ2-7
CATNTGGANTGELFF	TGTGCCACCAACACCGGCGGAGCGAACACCGGGGAGCTGTTTTTT	few	-	TRBV15	TRBJ2-2
CASSGIRDSHTEAFF	TGTGCCAGCAGCGGGATCCGGGACAGCCACACTGAAGCTTTCTTT	few	TRBD1	TRBV27	TRBJ1-1
CASSGSGTLLHTQYF	TGTGCCAGCAGTGGCTCCGGGACCCTCCTTCATACGCAGTATTTT	-	-	TRBV25-1	TRBJ2-3
CASSGEGNQETQYF	TGTGCCAGCAGCGGAGAAGGTAACCAAGAGACCCAGTACTTC	-	-	TRBV11-3	TRBJ2-5
CASRPRARGLVTEAFF	TGTGCCAGCAGACCCAGGGCCAGGGGGCTCGTAACTGAAGCTTTCTTT	-	TRBD1	TRBV2	TRBJ1-1
CSARPMALSTDTQYF	TGCAGTGCTAGGCCCATGGCTTTAAGCACAGATACGCAGTATTTT	many	-	TRBV20-1	TRBJ2-3